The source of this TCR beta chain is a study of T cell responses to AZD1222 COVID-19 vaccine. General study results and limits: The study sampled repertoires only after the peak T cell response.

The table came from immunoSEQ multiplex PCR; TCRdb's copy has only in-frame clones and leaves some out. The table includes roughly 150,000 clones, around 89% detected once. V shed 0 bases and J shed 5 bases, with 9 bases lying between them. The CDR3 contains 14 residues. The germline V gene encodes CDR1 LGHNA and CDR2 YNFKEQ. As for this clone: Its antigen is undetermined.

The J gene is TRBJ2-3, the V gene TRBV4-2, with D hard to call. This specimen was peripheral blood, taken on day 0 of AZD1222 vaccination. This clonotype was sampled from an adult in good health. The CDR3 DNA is TGTGCCAGCAGCCAAGATAGGCCCCAAGATACGCAGTATTTT. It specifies CASSQDRPQDTQYF.